A single sample gave rise to the 20 T cell receptor beta chains below, sequenced in a study of cytomegalovirus exposure and HLA in healthy donors. The PCR contained 60 Vbeta and 13 Jbeta primers. Measured with immunoSEQ multiplex PCR; TCRdb has only the in-frame clones, and not every one. The sample includes some 190,000 clones, more than 65% of them seen just once. The material sequenced was PBMCs. These TCRs come from a man between 35 and 55 years old in good health and CMV-seropositive.

The rearrangement joins TRBV11-3 to TRBJ2-2; D remains ambiguous. The germline V and J ends were trimmed by 5 bases and 7 bases, with 11 bases remaining between them. CDR3 length equals 13 residues. Germline V gene data show CDR1 as SGHNT and CDR2 as YENEEA. In DNA form, the CDR3 reads TGTGCCAGCAGCCTCGCGGTCGGCGGGGAGCTGTTTTTT. Amino acid sequence: CASSLAVGGELFF. Combining the CDR3 with reference TRBV11-3 and TRBJ2-2 gives the whole variable domain EAGVVQSPRYKIIEKKQPVAFWCNPISGHNTLYWYLQNLGQGPELLIRYENEEAVDDSQLPKDRFSAERLKGVDSTLKIQPAELGDSAVYLCASSLAVGGELFFGEGSRLTVL.

The V call is TRBV7-2, the J call TRBJ2-5, with TRBD1 matching over 11 bases. The CDR3 sequence is 14 residues long. V was clipped by 5 bases and J by 5 bases; unmatched bases: 4. Germline V gives CDR1 SGHTA, CDR2 FQGNSA. The CDR3 is CASSPDRGRETQYF. In DNA form, the CDR3 reads TGTGCCAGCAGCCCGGACAGGGGGCGGGAGACCCAGTACTTC.

The V gene is TRBV7-9, the J gene TRBJ2-7; a weak D match, TRBD2 (5 bases). The V gene's germline CDR1 is SEHNR and CDR2 FQNEAQ (reference sequence). V dropped 1 base and J dropped 7 bases, with 14 bases sitting between them. The length of the CDR3 is 14 residues. The chain's CDR3 is CASSLEVPSGEQYF. The DNA of the CDR3 is TGTGCCAGCAGCTTAGAGGTCCCCTCGGGAGAGCAGTACTTC.

V gene TRBV28 combines with J gene TRBJ2-7, with D possibly matching TRBD2 (6 bases). The germline gives CDR1 MDHEN, CDR2 SYDVKM. This CDR3 comprises 15 residues. Trimming took 7 bases from V and 3 from J, leaving 19 bases between them. CDR3 in amino acids: CASTTPGLGGYEQYF. DNA of the CDR3: TGTGCCAGCACTACCCCGGGACTCGGGGGCTACGAGCAGTACTTC.

The rearrangement links TRBV4-1 to TRBJ2-5; no reliable D call. V lost 0 bases and J 8 bases, leaving 10 bases between the germline ends. This CDR3 spans 13 amino acids. In germline, CDR1 is MGHRA, CDR2 YSYEKL. CDR3: CASSQEQARTQYF. The CDR3 DNA is TGCGCCAGCAGCCAAGAGCAGGCCCGAACCCAGTACTTC.

The CDR3 bases are TGTGCCAGCAGCCTAACAATTCCGGGACAGGAAACCCACGAGCAGTACTTC. It yields the protein CASSLTIPGQETHEQYF. V usage is TRBV11-3 and J usage is TRBJ2-5; 8 nucleotides line up with TRBD1. The better agreement between TRBJ2-7 and the DNA end casts doubt on the J call. The CDR3 totals 17 residues. The germline CDR1 and CDR2 sequences are SGHNT and YENEEA.

The rearrangement links TRBV5-1 to TRBJ1-1, with TRBD1 identical over 8 bases. This CDR3 spans 16 amino acids. J was trimmed by 4 bases and V by 0 bases; bases with no gene match: 8. CDR1 is SGHRS, CDR2 YFSETQ, per germline. The CDR3 loop is CASSLDRGDLGTEAFF. In nucleotides, the CDR3 is TGCGCCAGCAGCTTGGACAGGGGGGACCTGGGCACTGAAGCTTTCTTT.

V usage is TRBV6-1 and J usage is TRBJ2-6; no firm D call. The ends were cut back, 6 bases at V and 2 bases at J, with 11 bases in the middle. CDR3 length equals 15 residues. Germline CDR1 reads MNHNS; CDR2 reads SASEGT. CDR3 nucleotides: TGTGCCAGCAGGGGCCGGCTGACTGGGGCCAACGTCCTGACTTTC. Encoded protein: CASRGRLTGANVLTF.

The chain combines TRBV9 with TRBJ2-2, with D possibly being TRBD1 (6 bases). This CDR3 has 17 residues. Trimming cost V 2 bases and J 0 bases, with 14 bases left between them. CDR1 and CDR2 from the germline V gene are SGDLS and YYNGEE. The CDR3 spells CASSVAGQPTNTGELFF. The CDR3 bases are TGTGCCAGCAGCGTCGCTGGACAGCCTACGAACACCGGGGAGCTGTTTTTT. The complete variable domain, with remaining parts taken from reference TRBV9 and TRBJ2-2, reads DSGVTQTPKHLITATGQRVTLRCSPRSGDLSVYWYQQSLDQGLQFLIQYYNGEERAKGNILERFSAQQFPDLHSELNLSSLELGDSALYFCASSVAGQPTNTGELFFGEGSRLTVL.

V usage is TRBV4-1 and J usage is TRBJ1-5, with no clear D. V shed 8 bases and J shed 1 base, with 12 bases lying between them. The length of the CDR3 is 14 residues. From germline, CDR1 is MGHRA and CDR2 YSYEKL. This CDR3 reads CASFRFVSNQPQHF. The CDR3 DNA reads TGCGCCAGCTTCAGGTTCGTCAGCAATCAGCCCCAGCATTTT.

Here the CDR3 reads CSVEKPNNYGYTF. CDR3 in DNA: TGCAGCGTCGAGAAGCCGAATAACTATGGCTACACCTTC. This chain links TRBV29-1 with TRBJ1-2; D uncertain. CDR3 length equals 13 residues. V lost 6 bases and J lost 1, with 12 bases in between. CDR1 SQVTM and CDR2 ANQGSEA come from the germline V gene.

The rearrangement joins TRBV6-5 to TRBJ1-2; perhaps TRBD1 as D (5 bases). The CDR3 covers 15 residues. V lost 4 bases and J 6 bases, leaving 18 bases between the germline ends. The germline V gene encodes CDR1 MNHEY and CDR2 SVGAGI. CDR3 nucleotides: TGTGCCAGCAGTTTGGGTTGGGGCGTTGATGATGGCTACACCTTC. Amino acid sequence: CASSLGWGVDDGYTF.

This rearrangement joins TRBV19 to TRBJ2-6, with a tentative D call TRBD2 (5 bases). The CDR3 runs to 15 residues. Trimming removed 4 bases from V and 4 bases from J, with 11 bases in between. Per the germline V gene, CDR1 is LNHDA and CDR2 is SQIVND (reference sequence). The CDR3 loop is CASSTREWGANVLTF. The CDR3 bases are TGTGCCAGTAGTACAAGGGAGTGGGGGGCCAACGTCCTGACTTTC.

The chain carries TRBV4-1 and TRBJ2-3; D remains unclear. V was shortened by 5 bases and J by 6 bases, with 9 bases between the two germline ends. In germline, CDR1 is MGHRA, CDR2 YSYEKL. The CDR3 spans 12 residues. The CDR3 sequence is CASSSPRDTQYF. CDR3 sequence (DNA): TGCGCCAGCAGCTCTCCCAGGGATACGCAGTATTTT.

This chain uses TRBV2 with TRBJ1-2; the D gene is possibly TRBD1 (5 bases). Germline lookup yields CDR1 SNHLY and CDR2 FYNNEI. V lost 3 bases and J 6 bases, leaving 17 bases between the germline ends. The CDR3 spans 15 residues. This chain's CDR3 is CASSDLAGVENGYTF. CDR3 bases: TGTGCCAGCAGTGATCTGGCGGGGGTAGAAAATGGCTACACCTTC.

This clone was counted between two and nine times. The chain couples TRBV7-2 to TRBJ2-1, with no clear D. CDR3 length: 14 amino acids. Trimming shortened V by 3 bases and J by 5 bases, and 11 bases separated the two germline ends. The germline gives CDR1 SGHTA, CDR2 FQGNSA. The CDR3 loop reads CASSLGDLNNEQFF. CDR3 sequence (DNA): TGTGCCAGCAGCTTGGGCGACCTAAACAATGAGCAGTTCTTC.

This clone was recorded a few times. V usage is TRBV29-1 and J usage is TRBJ1-3, with TRBD1 identical over 10 bases. Germline V gene lookup returns CDR1 SQVTM and CDR2 ANQGSEA. The CDR3 covers 17 residues. V lost 6 bases, J lost 4 bases, and 15 bases stayed unmatched. DNA for the CDR3: TGCAGCGTGACCGGGGGGGACAGGGGTCCTTTCGGAAACACCATATATTTT. This translates into CSVTGGDRGPFGNTIYF. The full variable domain, its missing parts supplied by reference TRBV29-1 and TRBJ1-3, is SAVISQKPSRDICQRGTSLTIQCQVDSQVTMMFWYRQQPGQSLTLIATANQGSEATYESGFVIDKFPISRPNLTFSTLTVSNMSPEDSSIYLCSVTGGDRGPFGNTIYFGEGSWLTVV.

This chain joins TRBV7-2 and TRBJ2-1; maybe TRBD2 (6 bases). Per germline, CDR1 SGHTA and CDR2 FQGNSA. The CDR3 runs to 15 residues. V lost 2 bases and J 4 bases, leaving 12 bases between the germline ends. As DNA, the CDR3 is TGTGCCAGCAGCTTAACGAGGGACTCTTACAATGAGCAGTTCTTC. This codes for CASSLTRDSYNEQFF.

J is TRBJ2-3 and V is TRBV5-4; 9 nucleotides align to TRBD2. Trimming took 5 bases from V and 3 from J; bases not matched to a gene: 7. CDR1 is SGHNT, CDR2 YYREEE, per germline (reference sequence). The CDR3 loop spans 15 amino acids. CDR3 loop: CASRTGTSRTDTQYF. The CDR3 nucleotides are TGTGCCAGCAGGACGGGGACTAGCCGGACAGATACGCAGTATTTT. The variable domain in full, with the rest retrieved from reference TRBV5-4 and TRBJ2-3, is ETGVTQSPTHLIKTRGQQVTLRCSSQSGHNTVSWYQQALGQGPQFIFQYYREEENGRGNFPPRFSGLQFPNYSSELNVNALELDDSALYLCASRTGTSRTDTQYFGPGTRLTVL.

V is TRBV6-5 and J is TRBJ2-5, with no clear D. The germline CDR1 and CDR2 sequences are MNHEY and SVGAGI. V was shortened by 1 base and J by 6 bases, with 18 bases between the two germline ends. The CDR3 is made up of 16 amino acids. The CDR3 protein is CASSYWSVGPAKTQYF. CDR3 coding DNA: TGTGCCAGCAGTTACTGGAGTGTCGGTCCCGCAAAGACCCAGTACTTC.